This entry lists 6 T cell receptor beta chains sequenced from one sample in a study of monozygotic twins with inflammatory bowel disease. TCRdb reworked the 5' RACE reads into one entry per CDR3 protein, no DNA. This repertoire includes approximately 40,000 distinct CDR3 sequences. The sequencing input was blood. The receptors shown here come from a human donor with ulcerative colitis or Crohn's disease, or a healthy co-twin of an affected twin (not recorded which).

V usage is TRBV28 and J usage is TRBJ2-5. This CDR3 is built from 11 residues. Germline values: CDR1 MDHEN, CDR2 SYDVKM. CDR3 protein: CASSRKETQYF.

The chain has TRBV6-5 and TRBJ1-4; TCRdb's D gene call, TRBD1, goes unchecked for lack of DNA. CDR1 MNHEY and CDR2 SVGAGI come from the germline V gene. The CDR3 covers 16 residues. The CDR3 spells CASSYDRGAWNEKLFF.

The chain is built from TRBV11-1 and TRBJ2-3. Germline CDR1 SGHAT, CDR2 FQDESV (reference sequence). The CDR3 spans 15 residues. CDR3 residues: CASSLETARADTQYF.

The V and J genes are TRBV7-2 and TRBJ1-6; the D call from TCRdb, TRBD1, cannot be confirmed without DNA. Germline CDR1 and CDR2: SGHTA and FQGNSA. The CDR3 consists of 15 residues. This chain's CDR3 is CASSLSRDYNSPLHF.

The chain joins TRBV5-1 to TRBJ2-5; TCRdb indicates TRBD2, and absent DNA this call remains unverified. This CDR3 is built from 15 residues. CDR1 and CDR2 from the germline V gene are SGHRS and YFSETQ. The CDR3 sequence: CASSSYRGSQETQYF. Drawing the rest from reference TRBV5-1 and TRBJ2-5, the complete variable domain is KAGVTQTPRYLIKTRGQQVTLSCSPISGHRSVSWYQQTPGQGLQFLFEYFSETQRNKGNFPGRFSGRQFSNSRSEMNVSTLELGDSALYLCASSSYRGSQETQYFGPGTRLLVL.

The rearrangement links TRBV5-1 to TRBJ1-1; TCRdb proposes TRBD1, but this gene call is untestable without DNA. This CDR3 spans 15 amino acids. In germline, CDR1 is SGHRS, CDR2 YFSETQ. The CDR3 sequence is CASSAATGWDTEAFF.